These T cell receptor beta chains were read from a single sample in a study of blood T cells in healthy people across ages. TCRdb reprocessed the 5' RACE reads via MiXCR and lists one record per CDR3 protein. The table shows around 1,000,000 distinct CDR3 sequences, with 20% to 25% occurring only once. The same sample was also studied in work on T cells of mothers and their children.

The sample consisted of blood. These receptors were collected from a girl aged 2 to 9 in good health. Both conserved end residues are part of each CDR3. The order of the fields is clone size, V gene, J gene, CDR3 length, D gene, CDR3 protein, CDR3 DNA. The D gene is left open where the match is weak. Clone size is given for some rows only: seen once, a few or many times, or a class if the clone is expanded.

size: NA; V: TRBV21-1; J: TRBJ1-2; length: 15; D: NA; CDR3: CASSESRGFNYGYTF; DNA: TGTGCCAGCAGCGAAAGTCGGGGGTTTAACTATGGCTACACCTTC
size: NA; V: TRBV11-2; J: TRBJ2-1; length: 12; D: NA; CDR3: CASSSVNSEQFF; DNA: TGTGCCAGCAGCTCTGTTAACAGTGAGCAGTTCTTC
size: NA; V: TRBV24-1; J: TRBJ1-2; length: 14; D: NA; CDR3: CATSDYGANYGYTF; DNA: TGTGCCACCAGTGATTATGGAGCTAACTATGGCTACACCTTC
size: many; V: TRBV7-2; J: TRBJ1-2; length: 14; D: TRBD1; CDR3: CASSSTGTTYGYTF; DNA: TGTGCCAGCAGCTCGACAGGGACAACCTATGGCTACACCTTC
size: NA; V: TRBV3-1; J: TRBJ1-2; length: 13; D: NA; CDR3: CASSQGRWAGYTF; DNA: TGTGCCAGCAGCCAAGGGCGGTGGGCTGGCTACACCTTC
size: few; V: TRBV12-3/TRBV12-4; J: TRBJ2-6; length: 14; D: NA; CDR3: CASTRRVGANVLTF; DNA: TGTGCCAGCACCCGGCGGGTTGGGGCCAACGTCCTGACTTTC
size: NA; V: TRBV11-3; J: TRBJ2-1; length: 15; D: TRBD1; CDR3: CASSRRDREYNEQFF; DNA: TGTGCCAGCAGCCGGCGGGACAGGGAATACAATGAGCAGTTCTTC
size: few; V: TRBV7-2; J: TRBJ1-1; length: 16; D: NA; CDR3: CASSRLGGVAETEAFF; DNA: TGTGCCAGCAGCCGCCTCGGGGGAGTCGCGGAGACTGAAGCTTTCTTT
size: NA; V: TRBV6-2/TRBV6-3; J: TRBJ2-3; length: 15; D: TRBD1; CDR3: CASSYVQGAKDTQYF; DNA: TGTGCCAGCAGTTACGTACAGGGGGCTAAAGATACGCAGTATTTT
size: NA; V: TRBV7-6; J: TRBJ2-7; length: 16; D: TRBD2; CDR3: CASSPGPAGGSYERYF; DNA: TGTGCCAGCAGCCCTGGCCCGGCGGGGGGGTCCTACGAGCGGTACTTC
size: NA; V: TRBV29-1; J: TRBJ2-5; length: 12; D: NA; CDR3: CSVVGGTTAQYF; DNA: TGCAGCGTTGTCGGGGGAACTACGGCCCAGTACTTC